Detailed here is one T cell receptor beta chain. Its antigen is unidentified. 5'RACE primed from the constant segment yielded TCR alpha and TCR beta cDNA libraries bearing sample barcodes and UMIs. TCRdb re-called the 5' RACE reads through MiXCR, storing one row per CDR3 protein. The table lists 450,000 or so distinct CDR3 sequences, around a quarter of them singletons. This entry is derived from a study of T-cell memory formation after mild COVID-19. Study summary: TCR clusters were mostly donor specific.

Study-level results: Clones that shrank (day 15 to 85) were balanced CD4/CD8, whereas later expanders leaned CD4+. The CD4+ clones that contracted clustered mainly within CM and EM, and the CD8+ clones concentrated in EMRA.

The CDR3 runs to 13 residues. The ends lost 4 bases at V and 15 bases at J; junction bases unmatched: 12. Per germline, CDR1 LGHDT and CDR2 YNNKEL (reference sequence). The material sequenced was PBMCs or a T cell subset sorted from them (not recorded which). This chain links TRBV3-1 with TRBJ2-1; TRBD1 matches 7 bases. This receptor was taken from an adult woman who had mild COVID-19 (a few samples of this study predate the infection). Cell type and time point are not known. The CDR3 reads CASSLPGQLGRFF. For the CDR3, the DNA is TGTGCCAGCAGCCTCCCGGGACAGTTGGGGCGGTTCTTC.